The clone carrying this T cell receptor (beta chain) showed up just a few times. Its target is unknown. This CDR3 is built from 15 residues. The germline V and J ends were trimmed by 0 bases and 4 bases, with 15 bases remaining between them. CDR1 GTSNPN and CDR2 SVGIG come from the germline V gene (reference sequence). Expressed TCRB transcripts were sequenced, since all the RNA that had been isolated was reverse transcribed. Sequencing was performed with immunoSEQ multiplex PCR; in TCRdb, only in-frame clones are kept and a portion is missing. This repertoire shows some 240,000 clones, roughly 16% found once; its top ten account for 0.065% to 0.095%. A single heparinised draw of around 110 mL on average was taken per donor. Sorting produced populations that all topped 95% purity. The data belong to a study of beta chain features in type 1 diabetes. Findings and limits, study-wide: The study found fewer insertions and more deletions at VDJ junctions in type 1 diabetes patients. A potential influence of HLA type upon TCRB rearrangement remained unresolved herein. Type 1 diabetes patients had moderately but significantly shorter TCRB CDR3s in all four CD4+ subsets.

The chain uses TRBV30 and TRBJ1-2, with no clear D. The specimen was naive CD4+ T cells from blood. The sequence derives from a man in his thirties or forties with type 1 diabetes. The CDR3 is CAWSVFTFGSYGYTF. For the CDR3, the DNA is TGTGCCTGGAGTGTATTTACGTTTGGGAGCTATGGCTACACCTTC.